This entry features one TCR beta chain sequence. The sample is drawn from a study of cytomegalovirus exposure and HLA in healthy donors. Both 60 Vbeta primers and 13 Jbeta primers went into the PCR. Libraries were prepared by immunoSEQ multiplex PCR; TCRdb keeps only in-frame clonotypes and omits some of them. Of roughly 260,000 clones in the sample, around four fifths were seen once. Material: PBMCs. The clonotype originates from a woman aged 40 to 55 in good health and CMV-seropositive.

The CDR3 DNA follows: TGTGCCAGCAGCTTAGAGTCTTATCGGAACATTCAGTACTTC. It specifies CASSLESYRNIQYF. The J gene is TRBJ2-4, the V gene TRBV13; D is unresolved. CDR3 length equals 14 residues. Germline assignment: CDR1 PRHDT and CDR2 FYEKMQ (reference sequence). The germline V and J ends were trimmed by 1 base and 7 bases, with 11 bases remaining between them.